The 3 T cell receptor beta chains presented below share a single source sample, sequenced in a study of blood T cells in healthy people across ages. Through a sample-barcoded 5' primer and a J-beta primer mix, a second PCR was run for roughly 6 to 12 cycles. TCRdb reanalysed the 5' RACE reads using MiXCR and keeps one entry per CDR3 protein. In the table there are 800,000 or so distinct CDR3 sequences, approximately 25% of which are singletons. The same sample was also studied in work on T cells of mothers and their children.

Source material: blood. These receptors originate from a boy aged 5 to 17 in good health.

The V and J genes are TRBV10-3 and TRBJ2-5, with 7 bases aligning to TRBD1. Trimming removed 4 bases from V and 3 bases from J; junction bases left unmatched: 2. The CDR3 length is 13 residues. Per the germline V gene, CDR1 is ENHRY and CDR2 is SYGVKD. In nucleotides, the CDR3 is TGTGCCATCAGTGCGGGGACAGAAGAGACCCAGTACTTC. This gives the protein CAISAGTEETQYF.

The V gene is TRBV12-3 or TRBV12-4, the J gene TRBJ1-2; 7 nucleotides agree with TRBD1. The CDR3 totals 14 residues. Germline trimming cut 2 bases from V and 5 bases from J; bases unmatched to any gene: 5. CDR3 sequence (DNA): TGTGCCAGCAGTTTAAAGGGGGCAAATTATGGCTACACCTTC. Residues: CASSLKGANYGYTF.

The J gene is TRBJ1-5, the V gene TRBV15; 9 bases agree with TRBD1. This CDR3 comprises 14 residues. CDR1 and CDR2 from the germline V gene are LNHNV and YYDKDF (reference sequence). V lost 3 bases to trimming and J lost 4 bases; unmatched junction nucleotides: 1. CDR3 nucleotide sequence: TGTGCCACCAGCAGGACAGGGGGGAATCAGCCCCAGCATTTT. This sequence encodes CATSRTGGNQPQHF.